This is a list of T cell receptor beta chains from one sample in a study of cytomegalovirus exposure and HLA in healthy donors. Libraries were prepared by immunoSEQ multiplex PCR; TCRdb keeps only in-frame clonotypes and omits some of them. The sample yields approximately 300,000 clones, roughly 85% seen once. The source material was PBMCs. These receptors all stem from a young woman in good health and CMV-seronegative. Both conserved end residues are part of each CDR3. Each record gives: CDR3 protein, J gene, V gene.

CASSGTGTHMNEQFF,TRBJ2-1,TRBV5-1
CASSRRYLAGGENNEQFF,TRBJ2-1,TRBV2
CASSLHGTGFQETQYF,TRBJ2-5,TRBV27
CSVAGLAGGSYEQYF,TRBJ2-7,TRBV29-1
CARAGQIQETQYF,TRBJ2-5,TRBV9
CASFPLAGPTDTQYF,TRBJ2-3,TRBV2
CASSVDSGVPYEQYF,TRBJ2-7,TRBV6-1
CASSQVTSGSGETQYF,TRBJ2-5,TRBV4-3
CASSTAGAEQYF,TRBJ2-7,TRBV19
CATRTGYSNQPQHF,TRBJ1-5,TRBV28
CASSRGGVTEAFF,TRBJ1-1,TRBV6-1
CASSHPGGTSETQYF,TRBJ2-5,TRBV11-2
CASSSPGDRGTYEQYF,TRBJ2-7,TRBV27
CASSLGGVGVGGHYGYTF,TRBJ1-2,TRBV7-6
CASSLAGVHGYTF,TRBJ1-2,TRBV5-4
CASSSRIGLAGISNSYNEQFF,TRBJ2-1,TRBV9
CASSSGGSGAEIQYF,TRBJ2-5,TRBV5-4
CASSPRDSGNVYEQYF,TRBJ2-7,TRBV6-6
CASSLAGQGSNTIYF,TRBJ1-3,TRBV7-2
CASSFLGAQETQYF,TRBJ2-5,TRBV5-6
CASSIAWTGSHQPQHF,TRBJ1-5,TRBV19
CASSSLTGSNYGYTF,TRBJ1-2,TRBV7-8
CAWSDRGKTEAFF,TRBJ1-1,TRBV30
CASSSGQGVVGYGYTF,TRBJ1-2,TRBV5-1
CASAGTGATGELFF,TRBJ2-2,TRBV2
CASSGRQGVYGYYGYTF,TRBJ1-2,TRBV14
CASSPTTGEAFF,TRBJ1-1,TRBV14
CASSLGTGGNQPQHF,TRBJ1-5,TRBV5-1
CAISETTVLGIYGYTF,TRBJ1-2,TRBV10-3
CASSEGLAGPSNEQYF,TRBJ2-7,TRBV25-1
CASSLTGGLETQYF,TRBJ2-5,TRBV27
CASRLEGGGRNIQYF,TRBJ2-4,TRBV5-1
CSVELLVGYGYTF,TRBJ1-2,TRBV29-1
CASKPGARNTGELFF,TRBJ2-2,TRBV6-5
CASSQVNLGLDTGELFF,TRBJ2-2,TRBV4-1